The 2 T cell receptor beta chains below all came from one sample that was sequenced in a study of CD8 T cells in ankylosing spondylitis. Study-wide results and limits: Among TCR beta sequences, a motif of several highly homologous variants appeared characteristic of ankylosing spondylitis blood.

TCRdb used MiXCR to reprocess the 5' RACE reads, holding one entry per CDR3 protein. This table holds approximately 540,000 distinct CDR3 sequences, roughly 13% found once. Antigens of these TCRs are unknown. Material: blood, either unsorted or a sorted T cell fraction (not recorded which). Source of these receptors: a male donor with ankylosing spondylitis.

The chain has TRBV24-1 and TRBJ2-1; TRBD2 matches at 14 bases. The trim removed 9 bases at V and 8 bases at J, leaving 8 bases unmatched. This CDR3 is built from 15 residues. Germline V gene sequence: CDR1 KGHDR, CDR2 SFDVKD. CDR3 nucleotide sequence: TGTGCCACCGCCAAGACTAGCGGGAGGGCCGATGAGCAGTTCTTC. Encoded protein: CATAKTSGRADEQFF.

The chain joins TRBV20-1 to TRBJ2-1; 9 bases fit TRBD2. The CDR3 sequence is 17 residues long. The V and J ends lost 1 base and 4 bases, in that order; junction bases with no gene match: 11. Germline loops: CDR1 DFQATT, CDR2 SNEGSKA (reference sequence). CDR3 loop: CSARVVLSGSQYNEQFF. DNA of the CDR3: TGCAGTGCTAGAGTGGTTCTTAGCGGGAGCCAGTACAATGAGCAGTTCTTC.